The rows below give T cell receptor beta chains drawn from one sample of a study of blood T cells in healthy people across ages. Each CDR3 protein gets one entry after TCRdb re-called the 5' RACE reads with MiXCR. Of around 1,500,000 distinct CDR3 sequences listed, 25% to 30% were seen once; the top ten hold 7.7%. The sample was blood. Receptor source: a woman between 25 and 40 years old in good health. The CDR3 runs from the conserved cysteine through the conserved F or W. The order of the fields is clone size, J gene, D gene, V gene, CDR3 protein, CDR3 DNA. The D gene is left open where the match is weak. Clone size, where shown, is once, few, many, or a class for clones that have expanded.

>many|TRBJ2-7|-|TRBV12-3/TRBV12-4
CASSLLAGSEQYF
TGTGCCAGCAGTTTACTCGCCGGGAGCGAGCAGTACTTC
>once|TRBJ2-5|TRBD1|TRBV29-1
CSVRQGAEETQYF
TGCAGCGTTAGGCAGGGGGCAGAAGAGACCCAGTACTTC
>few|TRBJ2-6|-|TRBV7-9
CTSREGANVLTF
TGTACCAGCAGGGAAGGAGCCAACGTCCTGACTTTC
>-|TRBJ2-2|-|TRBV14
CASSQSYTGELFF
TGTGCCAGCAGCCAAAGCTACACCGGGGAGCTGTTTTTT
>few|TRBJ2-3|-|TRBV30
CAGRNGRDTQYF
TGTGCCGGGAGAAACGGGCGAGATACGCAGTATTTT
>many|TRBJ1-2|-|TRBV5-1
CASSLDRRNYGYTF
TGCGCCAGCAGCTTGGACAGACGCAACTATGGCTACACCTTC
>few|TRBJ2-1|-|TRBV6-2/TRBV6-3
CASSVRDTQFF
TGTGCCAGCAGCGTCCGGGACACCCAGTTCTTC
>few|TRBJ1-2|-|TRBV12-3/TRBV12-4
CASSLDPVSVYGYTF
TGTGCCAGCAGCCTAGACCCGGTCTCCGTTTATGGCTACACCTTC
>-|TRBJ2-7|-|TRBV4-1
CASSQDLGSYRGDEQYF
TGCGCCAGCAGCCAAGATCTCGGTAGCTACAGAGGGGACGAGCAGTACTTC
>once|TRBJ2-3|-|TRBV11-2
CASSLVPLSGSTDTQYF
TGTGCCAGCAGCTTAGTCCCCCTTAGCGGAAGCACAGATACGCAGTATTTT